Shown below are 17 T cell receptor beta chains from a single sample sequenced in a study of T cell responses to AZD1222 COVID-19 vaccine. Some clones are missing from TCRdb's copy, which holds only in-frame ones; the method was immunoSEQ multiplex PCR. The data contain roughly 100,000 clones, about nine tenths of them seen just once; the ten biggest clones take up approximately 1.2%. The specimen comprised peripheral blood, sampled on day 0 of AZD1222 vaccination. All receptors derive from an adult in good health.

The rearrangement uses TRBV12-2 and TRBJ2-3; TRBD1, the table's D call, was not compared with the DNA. TRBV12-2 is a known pseudogene. The CDR3 totals 19 residues. This CDR3 is CASRLGRRNDRGRTDTQYF. CDR3 in DNA: TGTGCAAGTCGCTTAGGACGGAGGAATGACAGGGGAAGGACAGATACGCAGTATTTT.

This clone was observed a single time. CDR3 bases: TGTGCCAGCAGCCAAGCCCCACAGGGGGCGCAGGGCTACACCTTC. This encodes CASSQAPQGAQGYTF. The chain is built from TRBV3-1 (or the pseudogene TRBV3-2) and TRBJ1-2, with 9 bases that match TRBD1. Unmatched junction bases numbered 8, after V lost 1 base and J lost 8 bases. The germline gives CDR1 LGHDT, CDR2 YNNKEL (reference sequence). The CDR3 sequence is 15 residues long.

The rearrangement links TRBV7-9 to TRBJ1-4; TRBD1 aligns across 10 bases. Per the germline V gene, CDR1 is SEHNR and CDR2 is FQNEAQ (reference sequence). The trim removed 4 bases at V and 14 bases at J, leaving 4 bases unmatched. CDR3 length: 12 amino acids. This CDR3 reads CASSSGQGILFF. The CDR3 DNA sequence: TGTGCCAGCAGCTCGGGACAGGGGATCCTGTTTTTT.

The V call is TRBV24-1, the J call TRBJ1-1; perhaps TRBD1 as D (5 bases). Trimming pared 4 bases from V and 0 bases from J, leaving 8 bases between. This CDR3 region has 14 residues. CDR1 is KGHDR, CDR2 SFDVKD, per germline. In nucleotides, the CDR3 is TGTGCCACCAGTGACACGGGACTGAACACTGAAGCTTTCTTT. Amino acids: CATSDTGLNTEAFF.

The chain links TRBV2 to TRBJ1-5; TRBD1 matches at 8 bases. Germline trimming cut 6 bases from V and 0 bases from J; bases unmatched to any gene: 4. The CDR3 extends over 15 amino acids. Germline loops: CDR1 SNHLY, CDR2 FYNNEI. CDR3 in amino acids: CASRVDRGSNQPQHF. DNA for the CDR3: TGTGCCAGCAGGGTAGACAGGGGTAGCAATCAGCCCCAGCATTTT.

The chain couples TRBV12-3 or TRBV12-4 to TRBJ2-7; perhaps TRBD1 as D (6 bases). Trimming cost V 6 bases and J 4 bases, with 13 bases left between them. The CDR3 sequence is 13 residues long. In DNA, the CDR3 is TGTGCCAGCAGCCTGGGGGCACGGTACGAGCAGTACTTC. Its translation is CASSLGARYEQYF.

The rearrangement uses TRBV5-1 and TRBJ1-3; D perhaps matches TRBD1 (6 bases). The CDR3 has 14 residues. With 3 bases removed from V and 7 bases from J, the gap between germline ends came to 14 bases. CDR1 is SGHRS, CDR2 YFSETQ, per germline. The CDR3 reads CASSSATGGNTIYF. The DNA of the CDR3 is TGCGCCAGCAGCTCGGCGACAGGAGGGAACACCATATATTTT. The entire variable domain, with the rest obtained from reference TRBV5-1 and TRBJ1-3, is as follows: KAGVTQTPRYLIKTRGQQVTLSCSPISGHRSVSWYQQTPGQGLQFLFEYFSETQRNKGNFPGRFSGRQFSNSRSEMNVSTLELGDSALYLCASSSATGGNTIYFGEGSWLTVV.

This sequence joins TRBV4-1 and TRBJ2-7; TRBD1 aligns across 7 bases. The CDR3 is 15 amino acids. The germline V gene encodes CDR1 MGHRA and CDR2 YSYEKL. The ends lost 4 bases at V and 2 bases at J; junction bases unmatched: 8. The CDR3 region is CASSRRTGGPYEQYF. CDR3 nucleotides: TGCGCCAGCAGCCGTCGGACAGGAGGTCCCTACGAGCAGTACTTC.

V gene TRBV19 combines with J gene TRBJ1-1, with D possibly being TRBD1 (6 bases). V gave up 2 bases and J gave up 1 base, with 11 bases separating them. CDR3 length: 15 residues. CDR1 is LNHDA, CDR2 SQIVND, per germline (reference sequence). CDR3 loop: CASSIFGRGNTEAFF. CDR3 bases: TGTGCCAGTAGTATATTCGGCAGGGGGAACACTGAAGCTTTCTTT.

The chain recombines TRBV10-3 with TRBJ2-6, with 8 bases lining up with TRBD1. The CDR3 runs to 19 residues. CDR1 and CDR2 from the germline V gene are ENHRY and SYGVKD. V dropped 4 bases and J dropped 0; count of bases not matched to a gene: 11. In nucleotides, the CDR3 is TGTGCCATCAGTGCTACTTCCGGGACAGGCATCTCTGGGGCCAACGTCCTGACTTTC. It is translated as CAISATSGTGISGANVLTF.

This rearrangement joins TRBV14 to TRBJ2-1, with D perhaps TRBD1 or TRBD2 (5 bases each). The ends were cut back, 1 base at V and 0 bases at J, with 13 bases in the middle. The CDR3 spans 17 residues. Germline CDR1 SGHDN, CDR2 FVKESK. CDR3 amino acids: CASSQVGTGRSYNEQFF. The DNA of the CDR3 is TGTGCCAGCAGCCAAGTGGGAACGGGGCGCTCCTACAATGAGCAGTTCTTC.

The rearrangement links TRBV5-6 to TRBJ1-5; D gene unclear. CDR1 and CDR2 from the germline V gene are SGHDT and YYEEEE. This CDR3 is 17 amino acids long. Trimming left V 4 bases short and J 2 bases short, with 19 bases between. CDR3 DNA sequence: TGTGCCAGCAGCCGGGGAGCTTCCGGGTTTGGCAATCAGCCCCAGCATTTT. Protein: CASSRGASGFGNQPQHF.

The chain joins TRBV2 to TRBJ1-1, with TRBD1 matching over 7 bases. The CDR3 runs 13 residues. Germline V gives CDR1 SNHLY, CDR2 FYNNEI. Trimming at V came to 9 bases and at J to 0 bases, leaving 4 bases not matched to a gene. CDR3 DNA: TGTGCCAGAGAACAGGGGTTGAACACTGAAGCTTTCTTT. It translates to CAREQGLNTEAFF.

The count of this clone is one. The V call is TRBV28, the J call TRBJ1-1; 11 bases match TRBD1. J was trimmed by 7 bases and V by 6 bases; bases with no gene match: 7. Germline CDR1 and CDR2: MDHEN and SYDVKM. The length of the CDR3 is 14 residues. The CDR3 DNA follows: TGTGCCAGCAGCACCGGGACAGGGGGTTTTGAAGCTTTCTTT. The encoded protein is CASSTGTGGFEAFF.

The chain joins TRBV5-5 to TRBJ1-1; D is uncertain. The V end was cut by 3 bases, the J end by 0 bases, with 9 bases between. The CDR3 sequence is 14 residues long. Germline V gene data show CDR1 as SGHKS and CDR2 as YYEKEE (reference sequence). CDR3 DNA sequence: TGTGCCAGCAGCTCACAGCCCCTGAACACTGAAGCTTTCTTT. Translation gives CASSSQPLNTEAFF.

The chain employs TRBV11-1 and TRBJ2-7, with 7 bases that match TRBD1. The trim removed 0 bases at V and 3 bases at J, leaving 2 bases unmatched. CDR3 length: 14 amino acids. From germline, CDR1 is SGHAT and CDR2 FQDESV (reference sequence). The CDR3 DNA reads TGTGCCAGCAGCTTAGCGGGACAGATCTACGAGCAGTACTTC. Its protein product is CASSLAGQIYEQYF.

The chain employs TRBV5-6 and TRBJ2-7; D is unclear. Germline CDR1 is SGHDT and CDR2 is YYEEEE. CDR3 length: 11 amino acids. V lost 4 bases to trimming and J lost 3 bases, with 5 bases between them. The CDR3 nucleotides are TGTGCCAGCAGCAACGTCTACGAGCAGTACTTC. It yields the protein CASSNVYEQYF.